This is a list of T cell receptor beta chains from one sample in a study of T cell responses to AZD1222 COVID-19 vaccine. Some clones are missing from TCRdb's copy, which holds only in-frame ones; the method was immunoSEQ multiplex PCR. The sample has 130,000 to 150,000 clones, under 95% seen once; the top ten hold 4% to 6%. This sample comprised peripheral blood, obtained on day 0 of AZD1222 vaccination. The receptor source for this set is an adult in good health. Both conserved end residues are part of each CDR3. A D gene is named only where the DNA matches it firmly. Only part of the rows carry a size: once, few, many, or a class if the clone is expanded.

d_gene: TRBD1
abundance: .
j_gene: TRBJ1-6
v_gene: TRBV3-1/TRBV3-2
CDR3aa: CASSQEPGGNNSPLHF
CDR3nt: TGTGCCAGCAGCCAAGAGCCAGGGGGGAATAATTCACCCCTCCACTTT

d_gene: TRBD1
abundance: .
j_gene: TRBJ1-5
v_gene: TRBV28
CDR3aa: CASRSTGFKPQHF
CDR3nt: TGTGCCAGCAGGTCGACAGGGTTTAAGCCCCAGCATTTT

d_gene: .
abundance: once
j_gene: TRBJ1-1
v_gene: TRBV19
CDR3aa: CASNDRRMNTEAFF
CDR3nt: TGTGCCAGTAATGACAGGAGGATGAACACTGAAGCTTTCTTT

d_gene: TRBD1
abundance: few
j_gene: TRBJ2-1
v_gene: TRBV18
CDR3aa: CASSPAGTGGDGEQFF
CDR3nt: TGTGCCAGCTCACCCGCCGGGACAGGGGGCGACGGTGAGCAGTTCTTC

d_gene: .
abundance: .
j_gene: TRBJ2-2
v_gene: TRBV7-8
CDR3aa: CASIKYGTPNANTGELFF
CDR3nt: TGTGCCAGCATCAAATACGGGACACCTAATGCGAACACCGGGGAGCTGTTTTTT

d_gene: .
abundance: .
j_gene: TRBJ2-5
v_gene: TRBV6-2/TRBV6-3
CDR3aa: CASSPRRGREETQYF
CDR3nt: TGTGCCAGCAGTCCCAGGAGGGGAAGGGAAGAGACCCAGTACTTC

d_gene: .
abundance: .
j_gene: TRBJ2-3
v_gene: TRBV12-3/TRBV12-4
CDR3aa: CASSRTTDTQYF
CDR3nt: TGTGCCAGCAGTCGGACTACAGATACGCAGTATTTT

d_gene: TRBD1
abundance: .
j_gene: TRBJ1-5
v_gene: TRBV29-1
CDR3aa: CSVVQGYNQPQHF
CDR3nt: TGCAGCGTTGTACAGGGGTATAATCAGCCCCAGCATTTT

d_gene: TRBD1
abundance: .
j_gene: TRBJ2-7
v_gene: TRBV27
CDR3aa: CASSPGTGTNYEQYF
CDR3nt: TGTGCCAGCAGTCCGGGGACAGGGACAAACTACGAGCAGTACTTC

d_gene: .
abundance: .
j_gene: TRBJ1-5
v_gene: TRBV19
CDR3aa: CASSIEWGSINQPQHF
CDR3nt: TGTGCCAGTAGTATAGAGTGGGGCAGTATCAATCAGCCCCAGCATTTT

d_gene: .
abundance: .
j_gene: TRBJ2-1
v_gene: TRBV9
CDR3aa: CASSAASSYNEQFF
CDR3nt: TGTGCCAGCAGCGCAGCTAGCTCCTACAATGAGCAGTTCTTC

d_gene: .
abundance: once
j_gene: TRBJ2-3
v_gene: TRBV27
CDR3aa: CASSPYPYTPDTQYF
CDR3nt: TGTGCCAGCAGTCCCTATCCCTACACCCCGGATACGCAGTATTTT

d_gene: TRBD2
abundance: .
j_gene: TRBJ2-1
v_gene: TRBV6-5
CDR3aa: CASSYSAGVFNEQFF
CDR3nt: TGTGCCAGCAGTTACTCAGCGGGGGTCTTCAATGAGCAGTTCTTC

d_gene: .
abundance: .
j_gene: TRBJ1-2
v_gene: TRBV27
CDR3aa: CASRPAGIGRVGYTF
CDR3nt: TGTGCCAGCAGACCCGCCGGTATAGGGCGGGTTGGCTACACCTTC

d_gene: .
abundance: .
j_gene: TRBJ2-1
v_gene: TRBV9
CDR3aa: CASSADANYGEQFF
CDR3nt: TGTGCCAGCAGCGCCGATGCGAACTATGGTGAGCAGTTCTTC

d_gene: .
abundance: .
j_gene: TRBJ1-1
v_gene: TRBV29-1
CDR3aa: CSVAFAGTEAFF
CDR3nt: TGCAGCGTTGCCTTTGCGGGCACTGAAGCTTTCTTT

d_gene: .
abundance: .
j_gene: TRBJ1-4
v_gene: TRBV7-9
CDR3aa: CASSLDRNEKLFF
CDR3nt: TGTGCCAGCAGCTTAGACAGGAATGAAAAACTGTTTTTT

d_gene: .
abundance: once
j_gene: TRBJ1-1
v_gene: TRBV2
CDR3aa: CASAGEVHTEAFF
CDR3nt: TGTGCCAGCGCAGGGGAGGTGCACACTGAAGCTTTCTTT

d_gene: TRBD2
abundance: once
j_gene: TRBJ2-1
v_gene: TRBV6-4
CDR3aa: CASSLGGGAYNEQFF
CDR3nt: TGTGCCAGCAGTTTAGGCGGGGGGGCCTACAATGAGCAGTTCTTC

d_gene: .
abundance: few
j_gene: TRBJ1-2
v_gene: TRBV10-3
CDR3aa: CAIRVGGARLGNYGYTF
CDR3nt: TGTGCCATCAGGGTCGGAGGGGCAAGACTAGGGAACTATGGCTACACCTTC

d_gene: .
abundance: .
j_gene: TRBJ1-2
v_gene: TRBV4-1
CDR3aa: CASSQEAAARGGYTF
CDR3nt: TGCGCCAGCAGCCAAGAGGCGGCCGCTCGTGGGGGCTACACCTTC

d_gene: .
abundance: .
j_gene: TRBJ1-1
v_gene: TRBV6-2/TRBV6-3
CDR3aa: CASSSNRAPVWNTEAFF
CDR3nt: TGTGCCAGCAGTTCCAACAGGGCGCCGGTATGGAACACTGAAGCTTTCTTT

d_gene: TRBD1
abundance: .
j_gene: TRBJ1-5
v_gene: TRBV10-3
CDR3aa: CAIRSGGQGNQPQHF
CDR3nt: TGTGCCATCAGGTCCGGGGGACAGGGGAATCAGCCCCAGCATTTT

d_gene: .
abundance: .
j_gene: TRBJ2-3
v_gene: TRBV7-9
CDR3aa: CASSLSTSTDTQYF
CDR3nt: TGTGCCAGCAGCTTATCCACTAGCACAGATACGCAGTATTTT

d_gene: .
abundance: .
j_gene: TRBJ1-5
v_gene: TRBV12-3/TRBV12-4
CDR3aa: CASRQGGNQPQHF
CDR3nt: TGTGCCAGCAGGCAGGGTGGCAATCAGCCCCAGCATTTT

d_gene: TRBD1
abundance: .
j_gene: TRBJ2-7
v_gene: TRBV6-2/TRBV6-3
CDR3aa: CASSHRGRRPNEQYF
CDR3nt: TGTGCCAGCAGTCACAGGGGGCGCAGACCGAACGAGCAGTACTTC

d_gene: .
abundance: .
j_gene: TRBJ1-2
v_gene: TRBV5-4
CDR3aa: CASSLYRVGYTF
CDR3nt: TGTGCCAGCAGCCTTTACAGGGTTGGCTACACCTTC

d_gene: TRBD1
abundance: .
j_gene: TRBJ2-7
v_gene: TRBV10-3
CDR3aa: CAISVGQGSYEQYF
CDR3nt: TGTGCCATCAGTGTCGGACAGGGGTCCTACGAGCAGTACTTC

d_gene: TRBD1
abundance: .
j_gene: TRBJ1-6
v_gene: TRBV28
CDR3aa: CASSFLMRGLGSYNSPLHF
CDR3nt: TGTGCCAGCAGTTTCTTGATGAGGGGGCTAGGGTCCTATAATTCACCCCTCCACTTT

d_gene: .
abundance: .
j_gene: TRBJ2-5
v_gene: TRBV15
CDR3aa: CATSGGRQETQYF
CDR3nt: TGTGCCACCAGCGGGGGACGGCAAGAGACCCAGTACTTC

d_gene: TRBD1
abundance: .
j_gene: TRBJ2-7
v_gene: TRBV28
CDR3aa: CASSQDRPRYEQYF
CDR3nt: TGTGCCAGCAGTCAGGACAGGCCGCGTTACGAGCAGTACTTC

d_gene: .
abundance: .
j_gene: TRBJ2-7
v_gene: TRBV5-1
CDR3aa: CASSLNSLARLSYEQYF
CDR3nt: TGCGCCAGCAGCTTGAATTCCCTAGCGCGCCTATCGTACGAGCAGTACTTC

d_gene: TRBD1
abundance: .
j_gene: TRBJ2-1
v_gene: TRBV7-6
CDR3aa: CASSPSYRGRYNEQFF
CDR3nt: TGTGCCAGCAGCCCCTCATACAGGGGGCGATACAATGAGCAGTTCTTC

d_gene: .
abundance: .
j_gene: TRBJ2-7
v_gene: TRBV4-3
CDR3aa: CASSQERSSGTNSYEQYF
CDR3nt: TGCGCCAGCAGCCAAGAGAGGAGCTCCGGGACAAACTCCTACGAGCAGTACTTC

d_gene: .
abundance: .
j_gene: TRBJ1-6
v_gene: TRBV3-1/TRBV3-2
CDR3aa: CASSLSPQYNSPLHF
CDR3nt: TGTGCCAGCAGTCTCAGCCCACAGTATAATTCACCCCTCCACTTT

d_gene: .
abundance: .
j_gene: TRBJ1-3
v_gene: TRBV4-2
CDR3aa: CASSQGLGRSGNTIYF
CDR3nt: TGTGCCAGCAGCCAAGGTTTAGGGCGCTCTGGAAACACCATATATTTT

d_gene: .
abundance: .
j_gene: TRBJ2-2
v_gene: TRBV6-2/TRBV6-3
CDR3aa: CASSYQSTGELFF
CDR3nt: TGTGCCAGCAGTTACCAGTCCACCGGGGAGCTGTTTTTT

d_gene: .
abundance: .
j_gene: TRBJ1-3
v_gene: TRBV9
CDR3aa: CASSALGGGQLNTIYF
CDR3nt: TGTGCCAGCAGCGCGTTGGGGGGAGGACAACTCAACACCATATATTTT

d_gene: .
abundance: .
j_gene: TRBJ1-3
v_gene: TRBV9
CDR3aa: CASSVALSGNTIYF
CDR3nt: TGTGCCAGCAGCGTAGCCCTCTCTGGAAACACCATATATTTT

d_gene: .
abundance: .
j_gene: TRBJ2-3
v_gene: TRBV9
CDR3aa: CASSVSSHGTDTQYF
CDR3nt: TGTGCCAGCAGCGTATCCAGCCATGGCACAGATACGCAGTATTTT

d_gene: .
abundance: once
j_gene: TRBJ2-1
v_gene: TRBV2
CDR3aa: CASSVDLKGQFF
CDR3nt: TGTGCCAGCAGCGTGGACCTCAAAGGACAGTTCTTC

d_gene: .
abundance: .
j_gene: TRBJ2-3
v_gene: TRBV5-4
CDR3aa: CASSLEADTQYF
CDR3nt: TGTGCCAGCAGCTTGGAGGCAGATACGCAGTATTTT

d_gene: .
abundance: .
j_gene: TRBJ2-7
v_gene: TRBV27
CDR3aa: CASSLGQGGYEQYF
CDR3nt: TGTGCCAGCAGTTTAGGGCAGGGAGGCTACGAGCAGTACTTC

d_gene: .
abundance: .
j_gene: TRBJ2-5
v_gene: TRBV15
CDR3aa: CATSRDGSETQYF
CDR3nt: TGTGCCACCAGCAGAGATGGATCAGAGACCCAGTACTTC

d_gene: TRBD1
abundance: medium-sized
j_gene: TRBJ2-7
v_gene: TRBV4-2
CDR3aa: CASSQGTGSSYEQYF
CDR3nt: TGTGCCAGCAGCCAAGGGACAGGTTCCAGCTACGAGCAGTACTTC

d_gene: TRBD1
abundance: .
j_gene: TRBJ1-1
v_gene: TRBV6-5
CDR3aa: CASSTSTGSGTEAFF
CDR3nt: TGTGCCAGCAGTACCTCGACAGGGAGTGGCACTGAAGCTTTCTTT

d_gene: .
abundance: once
j_gene: TRBJ1-6
v_gene: TRBV15
CDR3aa: CATSRGQFTGVWNSPLHF
CDR3nt: TGTGCCACCAGCAGAGGCCAGTTCACAGGTGTGTGGAATTCACCCCTCCACTTT

d_gene: TRBD1
abundance: .
j_gene: TRBJ2-7
v_gene: TRBV28
CDR3aa: CASSGEQGAVIYEQYF
CDR3nt: TGTGCCAGCAGCGGTGAACAGGGGGCAGTAATCTATGAGCAGTACTTC

d_gene: .
abundance: once
j_gene: TRBJ2-3
v_gene: TRBV25-1
CDR3aa: CASSDSRAGDTQYF
CDR3nt: TGTGCCAGCAGTGATAGCAGGGCCGGGGATACGCAGTATTTT

d_gene: TRBD1
abundance: once
j_gene: TRBJ2-1
v_gene: TRBV7-9
CDR3aa: CATSNGAGTGAYNEQFF
CDR3nt: TGTGCCACATCAAATGGGGCCGGGACAGGAGCCTACAATGAGCAGTTCTTC

d_gene: .
abundance: .
j_gene: TRBJ1-6
v_gene: TRBV5-6
CDR3aa: CASSLGGPLHF
CDR3nt: TGTGCCAGCAGCTTGGGGGGCCCCCTCCACTTT

d_gene: .
abundance: .
j_gene: TRBJ2-3
v_gene: TRBV29-1
CDR3aa: CSVRVERYSFTDTQYF
CDR3nt: TGCAGCGTAAGGGTCGAGAGGTACAGTTTCACAGATACGCAGTATTTT

d_gene: TRBD2
abundance: .
j_gene: TRBJ2-5
v_gene: TRBV3-1/TRBV3-2
CDR3aa: CASSPVAGAQETQYF
CDR3nt: TGTGCCAGCAGCCCCGTAGCGGGGGCCCAAGAGACCCAGTACTTC

d_gene: .
abundance: .
j_gene: TRBJ2-3
v_gene: TRBV6-4
CDR3aa: CASSEGPGDTQYF
CDR3nt: TGTGCCAGCAGTGAGGGTCCCGGTGATACGCAGTATTTT

d_gene: .
abundance: .
j_gene: TRBJ1-2
v_gene: TRBV4-2
CDR3aa: CASSHSQGINNYGYTF
CDR3nt: TGTGCCAGCAGCCATTCTCAGGGGATTAATAACTATGGCTACACCTTC

d_gene: .
abundance: .
j_gene: TRBJ2-1
v_gene: TRBV12-5
CDR3aa: CASGMRTYNEQFF
CDR3nt: TGTGCTAGTGGTATGAGAACCTACAATGAGCAGTTCTTC

d_gene: .
abundance: .
j_gene: TRBJ2-7
v_gene: TRBV6-2/TRBV6-3
CDR3aa: CASSYSNPPIYEQYF
CDR3nt: TGTGCCAGCAGTTACTCGAACCCCCCCATCTACGAGCAGTACTTC